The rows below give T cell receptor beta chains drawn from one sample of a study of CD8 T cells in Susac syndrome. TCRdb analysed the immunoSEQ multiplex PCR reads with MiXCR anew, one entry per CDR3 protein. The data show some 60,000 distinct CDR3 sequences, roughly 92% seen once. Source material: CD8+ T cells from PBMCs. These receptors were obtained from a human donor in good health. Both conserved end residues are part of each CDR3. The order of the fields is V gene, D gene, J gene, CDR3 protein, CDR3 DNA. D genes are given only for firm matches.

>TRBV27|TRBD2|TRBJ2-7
CASSIGGYSYEQYF
TGTGCCAGCTCAATCGGGGGGTACTCCTACGAGCAGTACTTC
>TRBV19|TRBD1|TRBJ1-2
CASTPGTGLHYGYTF
TGTGCCAGTACCCCCGGGACAGGGTTACACTATGGCTACACCTTC
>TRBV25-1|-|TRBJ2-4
CASSEYSTPVF
TGTGCCAGCAGTGAATATTCGACTCCGGTATTC
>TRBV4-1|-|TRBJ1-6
CASSHDVRMSGANSPLHF
TGCGCCAGCAGCCACGATGTGCGTATGTCAGGGGCTAATTCACCCCTCCACTTT
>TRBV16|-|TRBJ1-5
CASSQVESFEPQHF
TGTGCCAGCAGCCAAGTTGAGAGTTTCGAGCCCCAGCATTTT
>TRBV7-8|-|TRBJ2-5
CASSIRDGWQETQYF
TGTGCCAGCAGCATCAGGGATGGATGGCAAGAGACCCAGTACTTC
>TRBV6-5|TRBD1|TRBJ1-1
CASSSRTGGLKNTEAFF
TGTGCCAGCAGTTCCCGGACAGGGGGCTTGAAGAACACTGAAGCTTTCTTT
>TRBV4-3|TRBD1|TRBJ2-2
CASSLLQGDFGTGELFF
TGCGCCAGCAGCCTTCTACAGGGGGACTTCGGCACCGGGGAGCTGTTTTTT
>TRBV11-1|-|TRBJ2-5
CASSYDRRFQETQYF
TGTGCCAGCAGCTACGACAGGAGGTTCCAAGAGACCCAGTACTTC
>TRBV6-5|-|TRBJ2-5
CASRPRLVGETQYF
TGTGCCAGCAGGCCGAGACTAGTTGGAGAGACCCAGTACTTC